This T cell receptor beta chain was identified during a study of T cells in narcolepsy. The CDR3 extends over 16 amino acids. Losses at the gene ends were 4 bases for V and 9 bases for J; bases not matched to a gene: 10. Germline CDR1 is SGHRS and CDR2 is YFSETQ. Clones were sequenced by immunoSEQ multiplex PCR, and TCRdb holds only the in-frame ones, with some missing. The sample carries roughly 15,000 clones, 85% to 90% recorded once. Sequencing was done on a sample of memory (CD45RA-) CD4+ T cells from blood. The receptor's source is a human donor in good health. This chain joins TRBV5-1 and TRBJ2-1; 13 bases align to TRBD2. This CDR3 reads CASSLTSGRALGEQFF. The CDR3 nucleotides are TGCGCCAGCAGCCTCACTAGCGGGAGGGCCCTGGGTGAGCAGTTCTTC.